These 6 T cell receptor beta chains were sequenced from one sample in a study of CD8 T cells in Susac syndrome. RNA amounts of about 0.5 to 1 ug underwent reverse transcription with random hexamers. TCRdb reanalysed the immunoSEQ multiplex PCR reads using MiXCR and keeps one entry per CDR3 protein. This sample yields over 150,000 distinct CDR3 sequences, of which roughly 95% are seen a single time; around 0.085% belongs to the top ten. Sequencing input: CD4+ T cells from PBMCs. The source is a human donor with multiple sclerosis.

CDR3 nucleotide sequence: TGTGCCAGCAGACAGAGCGGACAGGGGAGCTATGGCTACACCTTC. It is translated as CASRQSGQGSYGYTF. The chain is built from TRBV6-6 and TRBJ1-2, with 9 bases matching TRBD1. The CDR3 runs 15 residues. J lost 4 bases, V lost 6 bases, and 9 bases had no gene match. The germline CDR1 and CDR2 sequences are MNHNY and SVGAGI (reference sequence).

The gene calls are TRBV3-1 and TRBJ2-7; 10 bases align to TRBD2. The V gene's germline CDR1 is LGHDT and CDR2 YNNKEL (reference sequence). Unmatched junction bases numbered 5, after V lost 3 bases and J lost 6 bases. There are 14 residues in the CDR3. The CDR3 protein is CASSHPGLASEQYF. The DNA of the CDR3 is TGTGCCAGCAGCCATCCGGGACTAGCGAGCGAGCAGTACTTC.

This sequence joins TRBV30 and TRBJ2-5, with a possible D match to TRBD2 (6 bases). V was pared by 8 bases and J by 4 bases, with 17 bases between. Germline loops: CDR1 GTSNPN, CDR2 SVGIG (reference sequence). The CDR3 runs 13 residues. This CDR3 reads CAGSGGVLETQYF. CDR3 nucleotide sequence: TGTGCCGGTTCCGGAGGGGTACTAGAGACCCAGTACTTC.

The V and J genes are TRBV4-2 and TRBJ1-3, with D perhaps matching TRBD1 (5 bases). This CDR3 is built from 17 residues. V shed 0 bases and J shed 0 bases, with 12 bases lying between them. Per germline, CDR1 LGHNA and CDR2 YNFKEQ. The DNA of the CDR3 is TGTGCCAGCAGCCAAGACCTTCAGGGATACTCTGGAAACACCATATATTTT. This translates into CASSQDLQGYSGNTIYF.

This chain uses TRBV29-1 with TRBJ2-1; tentatively, D is TRBD2 (6 bases). The length of the CDR3 is 14 residues. The V and J ends lost 3 bases and 2 bases respectively, with 11 bases between them. Germline-derived CDR1 and CDR2 are SQVTM and ANQGSEA. In DNA form, the CDR3 reads TGCAGCGTTGAGTGGAGGGGAACCTACAATGAGCAGTTCTTC. Its protein product is CSVEWRGTYNEQFF.

The chain combines TRBV7-9 with TRBJ2-7; maybe TRBD2 (5 bases). The V gene's germline CDR1 is SEHNR and CDR2 FQNEAQ (reference sequence). The CDR3 is 15 amino acids. Trimming removed 0 bases from V and 7 bases from J, with 16 bases in between. In nucleotides, the CDR3 is TGTGCCAGCAGCTTAGCGGGTACGGCAGGAGGAGAGCAGTACTTC. It specifies CASSLAGTAGGEQYF.